This TCR beta chain came from a study of T cell clonality in common variable immunodeficiency. Equal genomic DNA amounts from CVID and control samples were sequenced. TCRdb's table, derived via immunoSEQ multiplex PCR, lists solely in-frame clones and lacks some. This set yields some 80,000 clones and no singletons; the top ten hold over 0.7%. This clone was seen repeatedly, ten times or more. Its cognate antigen is unknown. The read ends 3 residues early relative to the CDR3; the germline J gene fills the gap. CDR1 and CDR2 from the germline V gene are DFQATT and SNEGSKA (reference sequence). This CDR3 spans 17 amino acids. With V trimmed by 0 bases and J by 5 bases, 13 bases remained unmatched. Study results and limitations: What drives increased CVID clonality needs T cell subpopulation sequencing. TCRbeta clonality was increased in CVID versus healthy controls. Common variable immunodeficiency TCR beta sequences reportedly had fewer deletions and N-nucleotide insertions.

This clonotype was obtained from a person aged 18-69 years in good health. The V gene is TRBV20-1, the J gene TRBJ2-5; 9 positions match TRBD2. The sample consisted of peripheral blood mononuclear cells. CDR3 region: CSARENSGRRITETQYF. The covered CDR3 bases are TGCAGTGCTAGAGAGAATAGCGGGAGACGTATAACGGAGACC.